The 27 T cell receptor beta chains below come from one sample, sequenced in a study of T cells in Graves' hyperthyroidism and ophthalmopathy. Template material for amplifying TCR beta CDR3 regions consisted of RNA transcripts. HTBI primers drove first-round RT-PCR of the TCR CDR3. TCRdb used MiXCR to reprocess the multiplex PCR reads, holding one entry per CDR3 protein. The data hold hundreds of thousands of distinct CDR3 sequences, with about 15% observed a single time. The sample taken for sequencing was blood. These receptors were taken from a woman younger than 30 with Graves' hyperthyroidism.

This clonotype was seen only a few times. The chain carries TRBV6-2 or TRBV6-3 and TRBJ1-1; the D is unclear. The germline V and J ends were trimmed by 2 bases and 5 bases, with 6 bases remaining between them. This CDR3 has 12 residues. Germline CDR1 is MNHEY and CDR2 is SVGEGT. The CDR3 region is CASSYIGTEAFF. The DNA of the CDR3 is TGTGCCAGCAGTTACATAGGGACTGAAGCTTTCTTT.

This clonotype has ten or more counts. The chain links TRBV27 to TRBJ2-7; 14 positions agree with TRBD2. The CDR3 consists of 15 residues. Germline loops: CDR1 MNHEY, CDR2 SMNVEV (reference sequence). V was clipped by 5 bases and J by 5 bases; unmatched bases: 5. The CDR3 region has the DNA TGTGCCAGCAGTCCCGCGGGACTAGCGGGAGACGAGCAGTACTTC. This sequence encodes CASSPAGLAGDEQYF.

In its sample, this clonotype was seen many times. The chain carries TRBV20-1 and TRBJ1-2, with 9 bases lining up with TRBD1. Per germline, CDR1 DFQATT and CDR2 SNEGSKA (reference sequence). CDR3 size: 15 residues. J lost 5 bases, V lost 5 bases, and 12 bases had no gene match. In DNA, the CDR3 is TGCAGTGCTCACCGCGGACAGGGGAGAGAGTATGGCTACACCTTC. It yields the protein CSAHRGQGREYGYTF.

The V call is TRBV9, the J call TRBJ1-2, with a weak D call TRBD1 (6 bases). CDR3 length: 17 residues. Germline loops: CDR1 SGDLS, CDR2 YYNGEE. V lost 0 bases to trimming and J lost 4 bases, with 19 bases between them. The CDR3 sequence: CASSVAPRGAQSYGYTF. Written as DNA, the CDR3 is TGTGCCAGCAGCGTAGCCCCGCGGGGGGCCCAGAGCTATGGCTACACCTTC. The variable domain in full, completed from reference TRBV9 and TRBJ1-2, reads DSGVTQTPKHLITATGQRVTLRCSPRSGDLSVYWYQQSLDQGLQFLIQYYNGEERAKGNILERFSAQQFPDLHSELNLSSLELGDSALYFCASSVAPRGAQSYGYTFGSGTRLTVV.

Concerning this clonotype: A much more abundant neighbour one base away suggests this may be a read error. J is TRBJ2-1 and V is TRBV3-1; no clear D. Germline values: CDR1 LGHDT, CDR2 YNNKEL (reference sequence). V was pared by 2 bases and J by 11 bases, with 16 bases between. CDR3 length: 14 residues. DNA for the CDR3: TGTGCCAGCAGCCAACATGGCGCGCGCCCCCAGCAGTTCTTC. Amino acids: CASSQHGARPQQFF.

The rearrangement joins TRBV5-6 to TRBJ1-1, with a possible D match to TRBD1 (5 bases). Looked up from germline, CDR1 is SGHDT and CDR2 is YYEEEE. The CDR3 is made up of 14 amino acids. Trimming left V 3 bases short and J 5 bases short, with 14 bases between. CDR3 DNA: TGTGCCAGCAGCTATGGGACGCCCGGGACTGAAGCTTTCTTT. This codes for CASSYGTPGTEAFF.

This clonotype was recorded once. This may stem from a read error, because a much larger clone lies one nucleotide away. The V gene is TRBV2, the J gene TRBJ2-1; 13 nucleotides line up with TRBD2. Germline V CDR1 and CDR2: SNHLY, FYNNEI. The CDR3 runs to 16 residues. V lost 7 bases to trimming and J lost 2 bases; unmatched junction nucleotides: 5. The chain's CDR3 is CASKSGLAGPYNEQFF. CDR3 nucleotides: TGTGCCAGCAAATCGGGACTAGCGGGACCCTACAATGAGCAGTTCTTC.

There are a few counts of this clonotype. The chain employs TRBV12-3 or TRBV12-4 and TRBJ2-3; 9 nucleotides match TRBD2. The ends lost 7 bases at V and 6 bases at J; junction bases unmatched: 14. This CDR3 has 16 amino acids. The chain's CDR3 is CASTPSGGRDTDTQYF. As DNA, the CDR3 is TGTGCCAGCACTCCCAGCGGGGGGAGGGATACTGATACGCAGTATTTT.

Notes on this clonotype: Given a much more abundant clone one base away, this may be a read error. This rearrangement joins TRBV7-9 to TRBJ2-1, with D possibly TRBD1 on 5 matching bases. Germline V CDR1 and CDR2: SEHNR, FQNEAQ (reference sequence). The length of the CDR3 is 15 residues. The CDR3 nucleotides read TGTGCCAGCAGCCCCCAGGCACAGGAATACAATGAGCAGTCCTTC. Translated: CASSPQAQEYNEQSF.

The chain links TRBV5-1 to TRBJ2-3, with D possibly matching TRBD2 (6 bases). The germline gives CDR1 SGHRS, CDR2 YFSETQ. The germline V and J ends were trimmed by 1 base and 0 bases, with 12 bases remaining between them. The CDR3 consists of 16 residues. This CDR3 reads CASSLFRSGSTDTQYF. The CDR3 DNA reads as TGCGCCAGCAGCTTGTTCCGCAGCGGGAGCACAGATACGCAGTATTTT.

The chain employs TRBV7-2 and TRBJ2-5, with 7 bases identical to TRBD1. After removal of 1 base from V and 4 bases from J, the junction contained 3 bases not matched to a gene. This CDR3 region has 14 residues. Germline CDR1 is SGHTA and CDR2 is FQGNSA. DNA for the CDR3: TGTGCCAGCAGCTTAGAGCGACAGGGAGAGACCCAGTACTTC. Protein: CASSLERQGETQYF.

The chain has TRBV5-1 and TRBJ2-7; possibly TRBD1 for D (5 bases). With 3 bases removed from V and 8 bases from J, the gap between germline ends came to 15 bases. CDR3 length equals 13 residues. Germline CDR1 is SGHRS and CDR2 is YFSETQ. The CDR3 here is CASSSTPGQKQYF. The CDR3 DNA reads as TGCGCCAGCAGCTCTACCCCAGGACAAAAGCAGTACTTC.

This clonotype showed up many times. The chain uses TRBV5-5 and TRBJ1-5; 7 bases agree with TRBD1. Germline V gene lookup returns CDR1 SGHKS and CDR2 YYEKEE (reference sequence). The CDR3 has 17 residues. The junction had 14 bases not matched to a gene; V was cut back by 4 bases and J by 4 bases. The CDR3 protein is CASSHTLTGPGNQPQHF. Here the CDR3 DNA reads TGTGCCAGCAGCCACACCTTGACAGGGCCTGGGAATCAGCCCCAGCATTTT.

This clonotype was counted ten times or more. The V gene is TRBV7-9, the J gene TRBJ2-1, with TRBD2 matching over 13 bases. The CDR3 runs 20 residues. V was clipped by 1 base and J by 0 bases; unmatched bases: 9. CDR1 is SEHNR and CDR2 is FQNEAQ in the germline V gene (reference sequence). This CDR3 is CASSLVHPGLAGSSYNEQFF. CDR3 bases: TGTGCCAGCAGCTTAGTTCACCCGGGACTAGCGGGGAGCTCCTACAATGAGCAGTTCTTC.

The rearrangement links TRBV20-1 to TRBJ2-7, with TRBD2 as a possible D gene (5 bases). V shed 1 base and J shed 0 bases, with 13 bases lying between them. This CDR3 comprises 15 residues. Germline CDR1 reads DFQATT; CDR2 reads SNEGSKA (reference sequence). The chain's CDR3 is CSARGTAKSSYEQYF. CDR3 sequence (DNA): TGCAGTGCTAGAGGGACTGCAAAAAGCTCCTACGAGCAGTACTTC.

V and J are TRBV19 and TRBJ2-1; 13 positions agree with TRBD2. The CDR3 loop spans 18 amino acids. The V gene's germline CDR1 is LNHDA and CDR2 SQIVND (reference sequence). V shed 6 bases and J 0 bases; nucleotides not matched to a gene: 8. The CDR3 sequence: CASSFTSGRASSYNEQFF. CDR3 coding DNA: TGTGCCAGTAGCTTTACTAGCGGGAGGGCCAGCTCCTACAATGAGCAGTTCTTC.

In its sample, this clonotype was seen many times. The chain carries TRBV6-1 and TRBJ2-1, with TRBD2 matching 8 bases. The germline V gene encodes CDR1 MNHNS and CDR2 SASEGT. This CDR3 has 15 residues. J was trimmed by 6 bases and V by 3 bases; bases with no gene match: 7. Here the CDR3 reads CASSEAGGTGNEQFF. DNA for the CDR3: TGTGCCAGCAGTGAGGCGGGAGGCACGGGCAATGAGCAGTTCTTC.

This clonotype came up a few times. V gene TRBV7-8 combines with J gene TRBJ2-1; TRBD2 matches 16 bases. CDR3 length equals 20 residues. Germline CDR1 SGHVS, CDR2 FQNEAQ. The ends lost 3 bases at V and 8 bases at J; junction bases unmatched: 16. CDR3 in DNA: TGTGCCAGCAGCTTTACCTTCGGGACTAGCGGGAGGGCCCTCGGTTATGAGCAGTTCTTC. Its translation: CASSFTFGTSGRALGYEQFF.

This clonotype has more than one count but fewer than ten. V gene TRBV7-9 combines with J gene TRBJ2-1, with D possibly matching TRBD1 (5 bases). CDR1 is SEHNR and CDR2 is FQNEAQ in the germline V gene (reference sequence). Trimming stripped 3 bases from V and 0 bases from J, with 12 bases between. The CDR3 length is 16 residues. The CDR3 bases are TGTGCCAGCAGCTTTGGGGCGGCTAGCTCCTACAATGAGCAGTTCTTC. This codes for CASSFGAASSYNEQFF.

The chain is built from TRBV10-3 and TRBJ2-2; 8 bases are a match to TRBD2. This CDR3 spans 18 amino acids. V lost 5 bases to trimming and J lost 5 bases; unmatched junction nucleotides: 16. The V gene's germline CDR1 is ENHRY and CDR2 SYGVKD. The CDR3, as DNA: TGTGCCATCAGTACTCCTCAGCTAGCGGGCCTAAGAACCGGGGAGCTGTTTTTT. This translates into CAISTPQLAGLRTGELFF.

The chain joins TRBV7-3 to TRBJ2-1; D may be TRBD2 (6 bases). The CDR3 runs 15 residues. The V end was cut by 1 base, the J end by 5 bases, with 12 bases between. Germline assignment: CDR1 SGHTA and CDR2 FQGTGA. CDR3 sequence: CASSLIGSGNNEQFF. CDR3 in DNA: TGTGCCAGCAGCTTAATCGGGAGTGGGAACAATGAGCAGTTCTTC.

This clonotype was recorded many times. This chain connects TRBV13 to TRBJ2-6; D is unresolved. V was trimmed by 4 bases and J by 0 bases, leaving 7 bases between them. CDR1 is PRHDT, CDR2 FYEKMQ, per germline (reference sequence). The CDR3 spans 15 residues. CDR3 protein: CASSSRLSGANVLTF. The DNA of the CDR3 is TGTGCCAGCAGCTCCAGGCTCTCTGGGGCCAACGTCCTGACTTTC.

J is TRBJ2-1 and V is TRBV6-2 or TRBV6-3; D is perhaps TRBD2 (5 bases). This CDR3 comprises 16 residues. Germline CDR1 is MNHEY and CDR2 is SVGEGT. V was trimmed by 4 bases and J by 3 bases, leaving 16 bases between them. The CDR3 coding sequence is TGTGCCAGCAGTTGGAGGCCCTTAATTGGCTACAATGAGCAGTTCTTC. It is translated as CASSWRPLIGYNEQFF.

This clonotype came up a few times. The V and J genes are TRBV15 and TRBJ1-1, with D maybe TRBD1 (5 bases). V was shortened by 6 bases and J by 4 bases, with 15 bases between the two germline ends. Germline CDR1 and CDR2: LNHNV and YYDKDF (reference sequence). The CDR3 extends over 14 amino acids. The CDR3, as DNA: TGTGCCACCAGTAGGACAATGGGTGGCACTGAAGCTTTCTTT. Protein: CATSRTMGGTEAFF. Together with reference TRBV15 and TRBJ1-1, the CDR3 gives the full variable domain: DAMVIQNPRYQVTQFGKPVTLSCSQTLNHNVMYWYQQKSSQAPKLLFHYYDKDFNNEADTPDNFQSRRPNTSFCFLDIRSPGLGDTAMYLCATSRTMGGTEAFFGQGTRLTVV.

There are many counts of this clonotype. V usage is TRBV7-2 and J usage is TRBJ2-2; 10 bases are shared with TRBD2. Unmatched junction bases numbered 5, after V lost 1 base and J lost 6 bases. The CDR3 consists of 16 residues. Germline CDR1 reads SGHTA; CDR2 reads FQGNSA. CDR3 nucleotides: TGTGCCAGCAGCTTAGTAAGAGCGGGAGGGGCCGGGGAGCTGTTTTTT. Its protein product is CASSLVRAGGAGELFF.

The gene calls are TRBV28 and TRBJ1-1, with a tentative D call TRBD1 (6 bases). Trimming took off 6 bases at V and 5 bases at J, with 16 bases between the two ends. This CDR3 is 14 amino acids long. Germline CDR1 and CDR2: MDHEN and SYDVKM. The CDR3 spells CASRNRATWTEAFF. CDR3 sequence (DNA): TGTGCCAGCAGGAACAGGGCCACGTGGACTGAAGCTTTCTTT.

This clonotype was counted a few times. The genes are TRBV6-2 or TRBV6-3 and TRBJ2-5; 12 nucleotides agree with TRBD2. Per germline, CDR1 MNHEY and CDR2 SVGEGT. Losses at the gene ends were 6 bases for V and 4 bases for J; bases not matched to a gene: 18. The CDR3 has 19 residues. CDR3 sequence reads: CASRKIGLAGLEGRETQYF. The CDR3 nucleotides are TGTGCCAGCAGAAAAATCGGACTAGCGGGACTTGAGGGACGAGAGACCCAGTACTTC.